Listed below are T cell receptor beta chains from one sample, sequenced in a study of T cell changes during pregnancy in multiple sclerosis. The table came from immunoSEQ multiplex PCR; TCRdb's copy has only in-frame clones and leaves some out. The sample has about 17,000 clones; approximately 86% are singletons. The material was CD8+ T cells from peripheral blood mononuclear cells, obtained after pregnancy. Every receptor here comes from a female donor in good health, enrolled as a control in a pregnancy study. Each CDR3 is given without its conserved first and last residue. D genes are given only for firm matches.

j_call d_call v_call cdr3_aa
TRBJ2-1 NA TRBV12-2 ASRFTLAGDNEQF
TRBJ2-5 TRBD2 TRBV28 ASSSSGGGWYQETQY
TRBJ2-3 NA TRBV5-1 ASYYTESDTQY
NA NA TRBV29-1 SVEEEGGYEQY
TRBJ1-2 NA TRBV9 ASFSYGYT
TRBJ2-5 NA TRBV25-1 ASSEVRTIAETQY
TRBJ2-3 NA TRBV14 ASSLWGGTDTQY
TRBJ1-2 TRBD1 TRBV28 ASSLFTPGGDGYT
TRBJ1-1 NA TRBV6-5 ASSWSRGGTTEAF
TRBJ2-7 NA TRBV2 ASMEGANYEQY
TRBJ2-7 NA TRBV7-2 ASSLDPGAGEFGEQY
TRBJ2-7 TRBD2 TRBV5-1 ASSLWSSGAYYEQY
TRBJ2-3 TRBD2 TRBV27 ASSLTSGYTDTQY
TRBJ1-5 NA TRBV19 ASSMGGIDQPQH
TRBJ2-1 NA TRBV9 ASSPDPGNEQF
TRBJ1-2 TRBD1 TRBV19 ATRAGGGYT
TRBJ2-3 NA TRBV19 ASSIGLTSTDTQY
TRBJ2-1 NA TRBV5-4 ASSRDNEQF
TRBJ2-7 NA TRBV4-2 ASSQEGGDRSYEQY